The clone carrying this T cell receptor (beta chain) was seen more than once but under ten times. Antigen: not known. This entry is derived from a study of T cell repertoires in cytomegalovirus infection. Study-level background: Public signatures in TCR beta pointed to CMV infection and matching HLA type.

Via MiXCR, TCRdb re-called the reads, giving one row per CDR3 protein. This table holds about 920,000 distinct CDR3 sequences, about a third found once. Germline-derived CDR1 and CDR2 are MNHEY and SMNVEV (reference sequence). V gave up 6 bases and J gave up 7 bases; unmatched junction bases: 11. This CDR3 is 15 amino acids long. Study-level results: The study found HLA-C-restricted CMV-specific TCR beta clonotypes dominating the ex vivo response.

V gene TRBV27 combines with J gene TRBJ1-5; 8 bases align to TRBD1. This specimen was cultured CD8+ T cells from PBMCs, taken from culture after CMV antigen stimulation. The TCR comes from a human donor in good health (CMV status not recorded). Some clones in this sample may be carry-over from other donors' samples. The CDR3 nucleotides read TGTGCCAGCAGCCTTGCCCCACAGGGGGGGCAGCCCCAGCATTTT. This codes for CASSLAPQGGQPQHF.